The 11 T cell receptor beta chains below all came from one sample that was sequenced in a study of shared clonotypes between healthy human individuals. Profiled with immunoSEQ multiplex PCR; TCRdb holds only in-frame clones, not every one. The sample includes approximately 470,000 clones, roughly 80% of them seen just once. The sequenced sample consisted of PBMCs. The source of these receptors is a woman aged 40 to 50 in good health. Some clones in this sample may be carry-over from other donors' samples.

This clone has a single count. Here the CDR3 DNA reads TGTGCCAGCAGTTTAAGTATCTCTGGAAACACCATATATTTT. It translates to CASSLSISGNTIYF. This chain uses TRBV28 with TRBJ1-3; no firm D call. The germline CDR1 and CDR2 sequences are MDHEN and SYDVKM. The germline V and J ends were trimmed by 2 bases and 0 bases, with 5 bases remaining between them. The CDR3 contains 14 residues.

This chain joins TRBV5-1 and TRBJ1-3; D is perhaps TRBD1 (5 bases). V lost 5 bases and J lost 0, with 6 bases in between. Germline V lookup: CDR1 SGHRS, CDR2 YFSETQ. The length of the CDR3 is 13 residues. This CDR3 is CASRQDSGNTIYF. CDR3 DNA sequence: TGCGCCAGCAGACAGGACTCTGGAAACACCATATATTTT.

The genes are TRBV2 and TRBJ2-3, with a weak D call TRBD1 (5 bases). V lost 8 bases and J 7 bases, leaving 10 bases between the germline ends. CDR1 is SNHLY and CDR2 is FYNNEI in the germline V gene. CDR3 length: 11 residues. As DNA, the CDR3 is TGTGCCAGCCTTGACAGCAATACGCAGTATTTT. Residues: CASLDSNTQYF.

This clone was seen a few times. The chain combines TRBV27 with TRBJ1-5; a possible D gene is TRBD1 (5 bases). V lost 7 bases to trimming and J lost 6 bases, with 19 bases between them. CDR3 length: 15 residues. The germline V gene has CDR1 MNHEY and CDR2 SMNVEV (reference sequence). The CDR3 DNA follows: TGTGCCAGCACTATAACCGGGGGTGGTTCTCAGCCCCAGCATTTT. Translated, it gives CASTITGGGSQPQHF.

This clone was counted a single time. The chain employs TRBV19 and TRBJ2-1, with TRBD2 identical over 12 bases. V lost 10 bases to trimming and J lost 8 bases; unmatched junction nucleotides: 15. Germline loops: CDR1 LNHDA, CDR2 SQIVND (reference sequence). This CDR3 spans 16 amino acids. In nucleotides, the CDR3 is TGTGCCACCGGGGATTATGGACTAGCGGGATACTATGAGCAGTTCTTC. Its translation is CATGDYGLAGYYEQFF.

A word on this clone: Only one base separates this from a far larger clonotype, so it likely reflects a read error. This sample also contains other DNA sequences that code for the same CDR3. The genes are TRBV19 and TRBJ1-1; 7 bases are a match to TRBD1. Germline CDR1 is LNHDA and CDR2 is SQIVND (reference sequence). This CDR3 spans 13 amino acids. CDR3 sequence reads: CASSRLGQDEAFF. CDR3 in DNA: TGTGCTAGTAGTAGACTCGGACAGGATGAAGCTTTCTTT.

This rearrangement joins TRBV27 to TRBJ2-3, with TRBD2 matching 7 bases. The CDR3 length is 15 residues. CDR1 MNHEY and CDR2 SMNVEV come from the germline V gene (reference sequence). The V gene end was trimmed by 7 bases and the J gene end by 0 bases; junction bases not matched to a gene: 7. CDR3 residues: CASKPVSGSTDTQYF. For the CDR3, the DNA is TGTGCCAGCAAACCCGTTAGCGGGAGCACAGATACGCAGTATTTT.

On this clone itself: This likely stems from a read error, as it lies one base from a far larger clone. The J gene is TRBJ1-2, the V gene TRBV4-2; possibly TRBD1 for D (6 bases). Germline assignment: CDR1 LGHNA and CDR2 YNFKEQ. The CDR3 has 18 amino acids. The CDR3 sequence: CASRQVVGLWGQGNGYTF. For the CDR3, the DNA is TGTGCCAGCAGGCAAGTTGTAGGCTTGTGGGGGCAGGGGAATGGCTACACCTTC.

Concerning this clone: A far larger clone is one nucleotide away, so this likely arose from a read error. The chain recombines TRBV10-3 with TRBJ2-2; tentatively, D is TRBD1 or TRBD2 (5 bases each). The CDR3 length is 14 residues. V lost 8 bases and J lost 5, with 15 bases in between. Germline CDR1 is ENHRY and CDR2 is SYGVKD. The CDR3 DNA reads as TGTGCCATCGCGGCTCTGGGGGTTACCGGGGAGCTGTTTTTT. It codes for CAIAALGVTGELFF.

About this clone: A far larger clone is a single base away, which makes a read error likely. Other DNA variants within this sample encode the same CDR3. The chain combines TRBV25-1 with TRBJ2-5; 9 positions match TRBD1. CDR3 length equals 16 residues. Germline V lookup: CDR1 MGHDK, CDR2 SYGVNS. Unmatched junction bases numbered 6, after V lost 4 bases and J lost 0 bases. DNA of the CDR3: TGTGCCAGCAGTGTGGCAGGGACAGGGTACCAAGAGACCCAGTACTTC. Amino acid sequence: CASSVAGTGYQETQYF.

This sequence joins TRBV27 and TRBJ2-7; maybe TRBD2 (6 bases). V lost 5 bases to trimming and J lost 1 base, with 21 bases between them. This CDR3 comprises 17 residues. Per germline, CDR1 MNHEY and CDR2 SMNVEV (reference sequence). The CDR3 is CASSPPGVARGSYEQYF. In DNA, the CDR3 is TGTGCCAGCAGTCCACCGGGGGTAGCCCGGGGTTCCTACGAGCAGTACTTC.